In its sample, the clone carrying this TCR beta chain was seen once. This sample was taken from a study of blood T cell repertoires in COVID-19. Study at large: COVID-19 samples, acute and convalescent, were from the United States, Italy and Spain. From T cells, B-cell-depleted T cells, or PBMCs came the material, which was cDNA or gDNA.

The CDR3 is 15 amino acids. V dropped 4 bases and J dropped 3; count of bases not matched to a gene: 2. Germline values: CDR1 KGHSH, CDR2 LQKENI. How the authors handled the data: Reference gene primer amplification in the assay estimated nucleated cell counts. Only in-frame clones appear in the TCRdb table, and some are missing; sequencing was by immunoSEQ multiplex PCR. V, J and clone size are taken as reported in that table, and D and trimming were inferred from the DNA itself. The data hold more than 350,000 clones, with around nine tenths observed a single time. The age range of participants was about 18 to 95 years, with residence in about two dozen US areas.

The gene calls are TRBV18 and TRBJ2-6; 8 nucleotides agree with TRBD1. The material sequenced was PBMCs or T cells enriched from blood (not recorded which). This TCR was recovered from a woman younger than 30 who had been exposed to COVID-19. The CDR3, as DNA: TGTGCCAGCTCACTGGACAGGGTTGGGGCCAACGTCCTGACTTTC. Translating gives CASSLDRVGANVLTF.